This entry lists 13 T cell receptor beta chains sequenced from one sample in a study of T cell responses to AZD1222 COVID-19 vaccine. The repertoire was sequenced with immunoSEQ multiplex PCR; TCRdb's copy has only in-frame clones and lacks some. The sample includes 100,000 to 150,000 clones, roughly 92% of them seen just once. Sample: peripheral blood, taken 28 days after the second AZD1222 dose. These receptors were taken from an adult who received the AZD1222 COVID-19 vaccine.

The V and J genes are TRBV9 and TRBJ2-1, with D possibly being TRBD1 or TRBD2 (6 bases each). This CDR3 is 15 amino acids long. Between the trimmed V and J ends, which lost 2 bases and 10 bases, there was a span of 19 bases. Germline V CDR1 and CDR2: SGDLS, YYNGEE. The CDR3 region has the DNA TGTGCCAGCAGCGTGGAAGAGGGGGGACGCGGGGAGCAGTTCTTC. Translation: CASSVEEGGRGEQFF.

The chain combines TRBV28 with TRBJ1-4, with D unclear. The CDR3 spans 16 residues. Germline V gene sequence: CDR1 MDHEN, CDR2 SYDVKM. The germline V and J ends were trimmed by 6 bases and 1 base, with 15 bases remaining between them. The CDR3 loop is CASSTSPVRTNEKLFF. CDR3 nucleotides: TGTGCCAGCAGCACTTCCCCGGTGAGAACTAATGAAAAACTGTTTTTT.

The J gene is TRBJ1-1, the V gene TRBV4-1; D gene unclear. The CDR3 loop spans 15 amino acids. Germline CDR1 is MGHRA and CDR2 is YSYEKL. The V end was cut by 0 bases, the J end by 1 base, with 9 bases between. The CDR3 loop reads CASSQDRPANTEAFF. CDR3 sequence (DNA): TGCGCCAGCAGCCAAGATCGGCCAGCGAACACTGAAGCTTTCTTT.

The chain uses TRBV7-2 and TRBJ1-2, with D perhaps TRBD1 (5 bases). The CDR3 extends over 14 amino acids. CDR1 and CDR2 (germline): SGHTA, FQGNSA. V was clipped by 5 bases and J by 8 bases, with 18 bases between them. The CDR3 coding sequence is TGTGCCAGCAGCCCCCAGGGAGCTCTAGAGGGCTACACCTTC. Translating it yields CASSPQGALEGYTF.

The V and J genes are TRBV12-3 or TRBV12-4 and TRBJ1-2; D remains ambiguous. This CDR3 comprises 13 residues. V shed 5 bases and J shed 8 bases, with 15 bases lying between them. For the CDR3, the DNA is TGTGCCAGCAGTCCGGGGTTGGGCGACGGCTACACCTTC. Encoded protein: CASSPGLGDGYTF.

The chain carries TRBV29-1 and TRBJ1-4; a weak D match, TRBD1 (6 bases). V was cut by 7 bases and J by 5 bases, with 14 bases left in between. CDR1 SQVTM and CDR2 ANQGSEA come from the germline V gene. This CDR3 region has 13 residues. CDR3 coding DNA: TGCAGCGCCGCGACAGGAGGCAATGAAAAACTGTTTTTT. Translation: CSAATGGNEKLFF.

The genes are TRBV7-2 and TRBJ2-7, with a tentative D call TRBD2 (6 bases). The CDR3 covers 14 residues. Germline assignment: CDR1 SGHTA and CDR2 FQGNSA. V was trimmed by 5 bases and J by 1 base, leaving 12 bases between them. The CDR3 protein is CASSRDWSSYEQYF. CDR3 in DNA: TGTGCCAGCAGCCGGGACTGGTCTTCCTACGAGCAGTACTTC.

The V gene is TRBV19, the J gene TRBJ2-7, with 8 bases aligning to TRBD1. Germline V lookup: CDR1 LNHDA, CDR2 SQIVND (reference sequence). This CDR3 is built from 14 residues. The J segment lost 1 base and the V segment lost 5 bases, leaving 4 bases of the junction unmatched. The CDR3 loop is CASSPDRESYEQYF. In DNA form, the CDR3 reads TGTGCCAGTAGTCCGGACAGGGAGTCCTACGAGCAGTACTTC.

This chain links TRBV7-9 with TRBJ1-1; D perhaps matches TRBD1 (6 bases). The V gene's germline CDR1 is SEHNR and CDR2 FQNEAQ (reference sequence). The CDR3 contains 13 residues. The V and J ends lost 5 bases and 6 bases respectively, with 13 bases between them. This CDR3 is CASSDARGSEAFF. The CDR3 nucleotides read TGTGCCAGCAGCGATGCCAGGGGTTCTGAAGCTTTCTTT.

The chain carries TRBV27 and TRBJ2-3; no clear D. From germline, CDR1 is MNHEY and CDR2 SMNVEV (reference sequence). Trimming shortened V by 4 bases and J by 1 base, and 12 bases separated the two germline ends. The CDR3 contains 15 residues. The CDR3 DNA sequence: TGTGCCAGCAGTTATATGCCTGGGGGCACAGATACGCAGTATTTT. Encoded protein: CASSYMPGGTDTQYF.

Concerning this clone: At the DNA level, this CDR3 is encoded by other sequences in the same sample as well. The rearrangement joins TRBV7-2 to TRBJ1-1; 7 bases align to TRBD1. The CDR3 covers 14 residues. Germline V gene data show CDR1 as SGHTA and CDR2 as FQGNSA. V was pared by 4 bases and J by 2 bases, with 4 bases of the junction left unmatched. Here the CDR3 DNA reads TGTGCCAGCAGCTCGAGGGGGCTCAACACTGAAGCTTTCTTT. Protein sequence: CASSSRGLNTEAFF.

CDR3 in amino acids: CASSFRQTEAFF. CDR3 DNA: TGTGCCAGTAGTTTTCGGCAAACTGAAGCTTTCTTT. The gene calls are TRBV19 and TRBJ1-1; D is ambiguous. V was cut by 5 bases and J by 5 bases, with 9 bases left in between. The CDR3 totals 12 residues. Germline CDR1 is LNHDA and CDR2 is SQIVND (reference sequence). Full variable domain (remainder filled in from reference TRBV19 and TRBJ1-1): DGGITQSPKYLFRKEGQNVTLSCEQNLNHDAMYWYRQDPGQGLRLIYYSQIVNDFQKGDIAEGYSVSREKKESFPLTVTSAQKNPTAFYLCASSFRQTEAFFGQGTRLTVV.

The V and J genes are TRBV7-8 and TRBJ1-1; no clear D gene. The CDR3 has 15 residues. Germline assignment: CDR1 SGHVS and CDR2 FQNEAQ. Trimming stripped 1 base from V and 4 bases from J, with 13 bases between. CDR3 DNA: TGTGCCAGCAGCTTAGAAGGTGTCCGGGGCACTGAAGCTTTCTTT. It codes for CASSLEGVRGTEAFF.